This paragraph reports one T cell receptor (beta chain). These data originate in a study of T cell changes during pregnancy in multiple sclerosis. Repertoires were generated with immunoSEQ multiplex PCR, while TCRdb's copy carries only in-frame clones and drops some. The sample contains approximately 32,000 clones, about 93% of which appear only once. The receptor comes from a female donor with multiple sclerosis, enrolled in a pregnancy study. The starting material was CD4+ T cells from peripheral blood mononuclear cells, obtained in the second trimester of pregnancy.

The DNA for the CDR3 is TGCGCCAGCAGCCAAGATCGGCTAGCGGGAGGGAGGGGTGGTAACACCGGGGAGCTGTTTTTT. This sequence encodes CASSQDRLAGGRGGNTGELFF. The genes are TRBV4-1 and TRBJ2-2; the match to TRBD2 covers 12 bases. This CDR3 spans 21 amino acids. In germline, CDR1 is MGHRA, CDR2 YSYEKL. V lost 0 bases, J lost 2 bases, and 13 bases stayed unmatched.